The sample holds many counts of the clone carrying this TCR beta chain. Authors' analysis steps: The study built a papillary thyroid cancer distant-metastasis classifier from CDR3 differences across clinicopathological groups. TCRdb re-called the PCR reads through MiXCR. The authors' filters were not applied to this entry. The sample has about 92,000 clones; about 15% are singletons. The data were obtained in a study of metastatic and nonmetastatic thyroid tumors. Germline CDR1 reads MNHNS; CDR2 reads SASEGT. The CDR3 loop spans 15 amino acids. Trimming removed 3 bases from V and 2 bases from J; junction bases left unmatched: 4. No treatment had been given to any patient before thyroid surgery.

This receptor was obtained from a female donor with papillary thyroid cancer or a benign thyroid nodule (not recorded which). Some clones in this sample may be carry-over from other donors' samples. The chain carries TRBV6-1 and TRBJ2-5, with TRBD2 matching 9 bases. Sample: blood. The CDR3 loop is CASSDVAGAQETQYF. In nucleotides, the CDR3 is TGTGCCAGCAGTGACGTAGCGGGGGCACAAGAGACCCAGTACTTC.